The next 23 T cell receptor beta chains were all read from a single sample in a study of T cell clones after liver transplantation. The protocol was immunoSEQ multiplex PCR, while the TCRdb copy is restricted to in-frame clones and leaves out a portion. This sample has about 11,000 clones, with roughly 70% found just once. The sequences come from CD4+ T cells from blood, collected about 31 months after liver transplant. These TCRs come from a human patient who received a liver transplant. The T cells may come from the graft donor.

The J gene is TRBJ2-7, the V gene TRBV10-1; D call uncertain. Germline loops: CDR1 WNHNN, CDR2 SYGVQD (reference sequence). This CDR3 is built from 13 residues. Trimming took 5 bases from V and 2 from J, leaving 10 bases between them. CDR3 in DNA: TGCGCCAGCAGTAAGGACGGACCCTACGAGCAGTACTTC. This encodes CASSKDGPYEQYF.

V and J are TRBV15 and TRBJ1-4, with TRBD1 matching 9 bases. Per germline, CDR1 LNHNV and CDR2 YYDKDF (reference sequence). The J segment lost 6 bases and the V segment lost 0 bases, leaving 2 bases of the junction unmatched. CDR3 length: 15 residues. The CDR3 DNA reads TGTGCCACCAGCAGAGAACAGGGGGCGTATGAAAAACTGTTTTTT. Its translation: CATSREQGAYEKLFF.

This chain connects TRBV6-1 to TRBJ2-7, with D uncertain. Germline CDR1 reads MNHNS; CDR2 reads SASEGT. The CDR3 contains 11 residues. V lost 9 bases, J lost 3 bases, and 9 bases lay in between. CDR3 bases: TGTGCCAGTCCGAGAGGCTACGAGCAGTACTTC. Its translation: CASPRGYEQYF.

The CDR3 bases are TGTGCCAGCAGTTACTCGAGCGAGGGTAGCGGGTCGCTATACGTC. It codes for CASSYSSEGSGSLYV. The rearrangement uses TRBV6-5 and TRBJ2-7, with 7 bases lining up with TRBD2. CDR1 and CDR2 (germline): MNHEY, SVGAGI. The CDR3 consists of 15 residues. V lost 0 bases, J lost 13 bases, and 15 bases stayed unmatched.

The genes are TRBV6-5 and TRBJ2-2; D remains ambiguous. This CDR3 comprises 14 residues. V shed 0 bases and J shed 3 bases, with 5 bases lying between them. Germline CDR1 and CDR2: MNHEY and SVGAGI. As DNA, the CDR3 is TGTGCCAGCAGTTACTCGTGGGACACCGGGGAGCTGTTTTTT. Its translation: CASSYSWDTGELFF.

Notes on this clone: With a much larger clone just one base away, this may be a read error. The chain links TRBV7-2 to TRBJ2-7; TRBD2 agrees at 7 bases. This CDR3 has 14 residues. The J segment lost 3 bases and the V segment lost 3 bases, leaving 5 bases of the junction unmatched. Looked up from germline, CDR1 is SGHTA and CDR2 is FQGNSA. CDR3 sequence reads: CASSLAGVGYEQYF. The CDR3 bases are TGTGCCAGCAGCTTGGCGGGGGTCGGCTACGAGCAGTACTTC.

The chain has TRBV5-6 and TRBJ2-2, with D unclear. Looked up from germline, CDR1 is SGHDT and CDR2 is YYEEEE. V was cut by 0 bases and J by 9 bases, with 12 bases left in between. The CDR3 has 14 residues. As DNA, the CDR3 is TGTGCCAGCAGCTTGGGGTCTTCCCCCCGGGAGCTGTTTTTT. Translating gives CASSLGSSPRELFF.

This clone is medium-sized (0.01 to 0.1%). The J gene is TRBJ1-2, the V gene TRBV28, with 9 bases lining up with TRBD1. Germline V gene lookup returns CDR1 MDHEN and CDR2 SYDVKM. This CDR3 comprises 14 residues. V lost 6 bases, J lost 7 bases, and 9 bases stayed unmatched. The CDR3 DNA sequence: TGTGCCAGCAGAGACACAGGGGGCGCACCTGGCTACACCTTC. It encodes CASRDTGGAPGYTF.

This chain joins TRBV10-2 and TRBJ1-2; TRBD1 is a possible D gene (5 bases). The CDR3 is made up of 14 amino acids. Deletions cut 10 bases from V and 1 base from J, with 16 bases between. Germline CDR1 reads WSHSY; CDR2 reads SAAADI. The CDR3 protein is CATLDRDFNYGYTF. The CDR3 nucleotides are TGCGCCACCCTAGACAGAGATTTTAACTATGGCTACACCTTC.

This clone is medium-sized within its sample. V and J are TRBV20-1 and TRBJ2-3; D is unresolved. V dropped 6 bases and J dropped 6 bases, with 7 bases sitting between them. The CDR3 loop spans 10 amino acids. CDR1 DFQATT and CDR2 SNEGSKA come from the germline V gene (reference sequence). The CDR3 region is CSARYDTQYF. CDR3 sequence (DNA): TGCAGTGCCAGGTACGATACGCAGTATTTT.

Of note for this clone: This specimen includes other DNA sequences encoding the same CDR3. CDR3 nucleotide sequence: TGTGCCAGCAGCCCCCTCGCCGTCTCCTATGAGCAGTACGTC. Translating gives CASSPLAVSYEQYV. V usage is TRBV7-8 and J usage is TRBJ2-7, with D uncertain. This CDR3 contains 14 residues. Germline values: CDR1 SGHVS, CDR2 FQNEAQ.

This clone was observed a few times. The CDR3 protein is CASSLISASGLKGPGTQYF. CDR3 DNA sequence: TGTGCCAGCAGTTTAATCTCAGCGTCGGGGCTGAAGGGCCCTGGTACGCAGTATTTT. The chain carries TRBV28 and TRBJ2-3; the D call may be TRBD1 or TRBD2 (5 bases each). The length of the CDR3 is 19 residues. The V and J ends lost 2 bases and 8 bases respectively, with 29 bases between them. The germline gives CDR1 MDHEN, CDR2 SYDVKM.

V and J are TRBV14 and TRBJ2-4; D uncertain. This CDR3 has 16 residues. Germline V lookup: CDR1 SGHDN, CDR2 FVKESK. V lost 1 base and J 0 bases, leaving 10 bases between the germline ends. The CDR3 region has the DNA TGTGCCAGCAGCCAAGGTCCCGAGCTAGCCAAAAACATTCAGTACTTC. This encodes CASSQGPELAKNIQYF.

By proportion, this clone is medium-sized. The chain joins TRBV6-5 to TRBJ2-5; 7 bases agree with TRBD2. V gave up 10 bases and J gave up 2 bases; unmatched junction bases: 10. The CDR3 has 14 amino acids. CDR1 is MNHEY, CDR2 SVGAGI, per germline. CDR3 DNA: TGTGCCACAAAGTCAGGAGCGGGACAAGAGACCCAGTACTTC. Amino acid sequence: CATKSGAGQETQYF.

This clone was observed a handful of times. V is TRBV27 and J is TRBJ1-5, with D unclear. Deletions cut 6 bases from V and 0 bases from J, with 12 bases between. CDR3 length: 15 amino acids. Germline loops: CDR1 MNHEY, CDR2 SMNVEV (reference sequence). The CDR3 here is CASSEKPYSNQPQHF. The CDR3 region has the DNA TGTGCCAGCAGCGAAAAACCATATAGCAATCAGCCCCAGCATTTT.

The chain employs TRBV14 and TRBJ2-5; the D gene is possibly TRBD2 (5 bases). TRBJ2-7 explains the end of the DNA better; the J call may be wrong. Germline CDR1 is SGHDN and CDR2 is FVKESK. This CDR3 region has 14 residues. For the CDR3, the DNA is TGTGCCAGCAGCCTTGGAAGGAGGTCCTACGAGCAGTACTTC. Translation: CASSLGRRSYEQYF.

The genes are TRBV4-1 and TRBJ2-1, with 8 bases identical to TRBD2. V trimming: 4 bases; J trimming: 3 bases; junction bases outside the gene matches: 11. Germline-derived CDR1 and CDR2 are MGHRA and YSYEKL. The CDR3 covers 17 residues. The CDR3 DNA sequence: TGCGCCAGCAGCCTCCCAGAACGGGGGGGGGTCTACAATGAGCAGTTCTTC. This encodes CASSLPERGGVYNEQFF.

The chain joins TRBV7-2 to TRBJ2-1, with D perhaps matching TRBD1 (6 bases). Germline V gene sequence: CDR1 SGHTA, CDR2 FQGNSA. The CDR3 spans 15 residues. The V end lost 2 bases, the J end lost 3 bases, and 11 bases lay between the germline ends. The CDR3 sequence is CASSLFTGNYNEQFF. The CDR3 bases are TGTGCCAGCAGCTTATTTACAGGGAACTACAATGAGCAGTTCTTC.

The chain has TRBV7-9 and TRBJ1-2; maybe TRBD1 (5 bases). The CDR3 loop spans 14 amino acids. Per the germline V gene, CDR1 is SEHNR and CDR2 is FQNEAQ (reference sequence). The ends were cut back, 4 bases at V and 4 bases at J, with 13 bases in the middle. The DNA of the CDR3 is TGTGCCAGCAGCTCAACAGGAGATTTCTATGGCTACACCTTC. As protein: CASSSTGDFYGYTF.

This clone was picked up a small number of times. The rearrangement links TRBV5-1 to TRBJ2-1; D gene uncertain. The V and J ends lost 7 bases and 5 bases respectively, with 13 bases between them. Looked up from germline, CDR1 is SGHRS and CDR2 is YFSETQ. The CDR3 covers 13 residues. CDR3 amino acids: CASSPLGDNEQFF. The CDR3 bases are TGCGCCAGCTCTCCCCTAGGTGACAATGAGCAGTTCTTC.

This clone was seen a handful of times. V is TRBV9 and J is TRBJ2-3, with a possible D match to TRBD2 (6 bases). The V end lost 3 bases, the J end lost 1 base, and 12 bases lay between the germline ends. The CDR3 extends over 15 amino acids. CDR1 SGDLS and CDR2 YYNGEE come from the germline V gene. CDR3 bases: TGTGCCAGCAGCGCCTCTAGCGTTCGCACAGATACGCAGTATTTT. Amino acids: CASSASSVRTDTQYF.

The V gene is TRBV27, the J gene TRBJ1-1; TRBD1 agrees at 8 bases. The germline V gene encodes CDR1 MNHEY and CDR2 SMNVEV (reference sequence). The junction had 4 bases not matched to a gene; V was cut back by 4 bases and J by 0 bases. CDR3 length: 15 residues. The CDR3 protein is CASSSWTGLNTEAFF. CDR3 sequence (DNA): TGTGCCAGCAGTTCTTGGACAGGGTTGAACACTGAAGCTTTCTTT.

The genes are TRBV15 and TRBJ1-2; TRBD1 matches 7 bases. CDR1 LNHNV and CDR2 YYDKDF come from the germline V gene (reference sequence). The CDR3 is made up of 15 amino acids. V was pared by 0 bases and J by 4 bases, with 5 bases of the junction left unmatched. This chain's CDR3 is CATSREKGAGYGYTF. In DNA form, the CDR3 reads TGTGCCACCAGCAGAGAGAAGGGGGCAGGCTATGGCTACACCTTC.